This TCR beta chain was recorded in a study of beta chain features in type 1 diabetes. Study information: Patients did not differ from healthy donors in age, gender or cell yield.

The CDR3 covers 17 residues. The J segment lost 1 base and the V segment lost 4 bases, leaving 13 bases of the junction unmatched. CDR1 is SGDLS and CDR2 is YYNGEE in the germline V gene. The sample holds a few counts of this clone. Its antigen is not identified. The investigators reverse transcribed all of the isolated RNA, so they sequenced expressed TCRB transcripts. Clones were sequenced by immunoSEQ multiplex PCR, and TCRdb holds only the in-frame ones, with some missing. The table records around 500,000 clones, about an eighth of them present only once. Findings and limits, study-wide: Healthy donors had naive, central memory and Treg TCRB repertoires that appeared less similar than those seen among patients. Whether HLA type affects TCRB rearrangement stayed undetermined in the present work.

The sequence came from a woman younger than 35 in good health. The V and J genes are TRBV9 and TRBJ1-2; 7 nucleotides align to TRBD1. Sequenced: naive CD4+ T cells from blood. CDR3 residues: CASSMDIVRDSNYGYTF. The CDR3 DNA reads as TGTGCCAGCAGCATGGATATCGTCCGGGACAGTAACTATGGCTACACCTTC.